The rows below give T cell receptor beta chains drawn from one sample of a study of shared clonotypes between healthy human individuals. Here immunoSEQ multiplex PCR was the method, and the copy in TCRdb shows in-frame clones only, minus some. The profile shows about 590,000 clones, around 95% of them singletons. The source material was naive CD8+ T cells sorted from blood. The source is a woman aged 30 to 39 in good health. The CDR3 runs from the conserved cysteine through the conserved F or W. D genes are given only for firm matches. A row's size may be missing; if present it is once, few, many or a size class.

V,D,J,size,DNA,CDR3
TRBV27,NA,TRBJ1-2,once,TGTGCCAGCAGTCCTATCCCCGGGGCCGCCGATGGCTACACCTTC,CASSPIPGAADGYTF
TRBV28,NA,TRBJ1-1,NA,TGTGCCAGCAGTTTTTGGGTTGGGAGCACTGAAGCTTTCTTT,CASSFWVGSTEAFF
TRBV29-1,TRBD1,TRBJ1-2,NA,TGCAGCGCCCAACAGCCAGGGGGCTATGGCTACACCTTC,CSAQQPGGYGYTF
TRBV5-7,NA,TRBJ1-5,NA,TGTGCCAGCAGCTTGTTGTATAGCAATCAGCCCCAGCATTTT,CASSLLYSNQPQHF
TRBV2,NA,TRBJ2-7,NA,TGTGCCAGCAGTGAAGACCCGGGACTGGCCTACGAGCAGTACTTC,CASSEDPGLAYEQYF
TRBV4-1,NA,TRBJ1-5,NA,TGCGCCAGCAGCCACCTTAATCAGCCCCAGCATTTT,CASSHLNQPQHF
TRBV7-9,NA,TRBJ1-1,NA,TGTGCCAGCAGCTTCGGGGATACTGAAGCTTTCTTT,CASSFGDTEAFF
TRBV19,TRBD1,TRBJ1-3,once,TGTGCCAGTAATTCCCGGACAGGGGACTCTGGAAACACCATATATTTT,CASNSRTGDSGNTIYF
TRBV28,NA,TRBJ2-7,NA,TGTGCCAGCAGCCTTCGGACAGCCTCAAGTGAGCAGTACTTC,CASSLRTASSEQYF
TRBV5-5,TRBD1,TRBJ2-7,once,TGTGCCAGCAGCCTGAGCCACCGGGACAGGGGCCACGAGCAGTACTTC,CASSLSHRDRGHEQYF
TRBV27,NA,TRBJ2-3,NA,TGTGCCAGCAGTTTACGGGGGACAGATACGCAGTATTTT,CASSLRGTDTQYF
TRBV7-8,NA,TRBJ1-1,NA,TGTGCCAGCAGCGTAAGCGGGGACACTGAAGCTTTCTTT,CASSVSGDTEAFF
TRBV4-1,NA,TRBJ1-1,NA,TGCGCCAGCAGCCAGGTGGGCGGGGAGAGCTCTGAAGCTTTCTTT,CASSQVGGESSEAFF
TRBV28,TRBD2,TRBJ2-1,NA,TGTGCCATCGATAACCCAAACCCTAGCGGGAGAGGAAATGAGCAGTTCTTC,CAIDNPNPSGRGNEQFF
TRBV15,TRBD1,TRBJ2-7,NA,TGTGCCACCAGTGCGGGACAGGGGGGATACGAGCAGTACTTC,CATSAGQGGYEQYF
TRBV15,NA,TRBJ2-5,NA,TGTGCCACCAGCACGACCGGGAATGAGACCCAGTACTTC,CATSTTGNETQYF
TRBV9,NA,TRBJ2-6,NA,TGTGCCAGCAGCGTTTCCCCTGGGGCCAACGTCCTGACTTTC,CASSVSPGANVLTF
TRBV5-4,NA,TRBJ1-1,NA,TGTGCCAGCAGCTTCGCGACTGAAGCTTTCTTT,CASSFATEAFF
TRBV27,TRBD2,TRBJ2-2,NA,TGTGCCAGCAGTTTAGGGACTAGCAATTTTGGGGAGCTGTTTTTT,CASSLGTSNFGELFF
TRBV5-4,TRBD2,TRBJ2-1,NA,TGTGCCAGCAGCCTAGGCCTAGCGGGAGCTCCGGGTTACAATGAGCAGTTCTTC,CASSLGLAGAPGYNEQFF
TRBV7-9,NA,TRBJ2-7,NA,TGTGCCAGCAGCCATCAGACCCTGAACGAGCAGTACTTC,CASSHQTLNEQYF
TRBV28,NA,TRBJ1-2,NA,TGTGCCAGCTCCCCGAACTATGGCTACACCTTC,CASSPNYGYTF
TRBV9,TRBD1,TRBJ1-4,NA,TGTGCCAGCAGCCCACAGGGGGACTTTAATGAAAAACTGTTTTTT,CASSPQGDFNEKLFF
TRBV27,NA,TRBJ2-1,NA,TGTGCCAGCACCTTCCAGGGGAGTTCCAATGAGCAGTTCTTC,CASTFQGSSNEQFF